This T cell receptor (beta chain) was documented in a study of identical twins. Study-level results: Surplus twin overlap in beta out-of-frame sequences was less pronounced. Beta clonotypes that were abundant in cord blood contained fewer insertions, a pattern absent from memory repertoires.

J gave up 4 bases and V 7 bases, and 17 bases lay outside the gene matches. Looked up from germline, CDR1 is SGHAT and CDR2 is FQDESV (reference sequence). The CDR3 length is 19 residues. TCRdb ran MiXCR on the 5' RACE reads and lists one entry per CDR3 protein. This sample has some 630,000 distinct CDR3 sequences; under 8.5% occur once, and the top ten carry around 1.6%. As to this clonotype: Antigen unknown.

These records were also assigned to another study, of yellow fever vaccine responses in identical twins. That report notes: Each twin's T cell response to the vaccine was reported to look partly convergent and partly personalized.

The receptor's source is a woman between 18 and 29 years old in good health. Sequencing input: PBMCs. The rearrangement uses TRBV11-1 and TRBJ2-1; 12 nucleotides align to TRBD2. The CDR3, as DNA: TGTGCCAGCACCCCAGGGCCAGGACTAGCGGGGCTGATTTACAATGAGCAGTTCTTC. As protein: CASTPGPGLAGLIYNEQFF.